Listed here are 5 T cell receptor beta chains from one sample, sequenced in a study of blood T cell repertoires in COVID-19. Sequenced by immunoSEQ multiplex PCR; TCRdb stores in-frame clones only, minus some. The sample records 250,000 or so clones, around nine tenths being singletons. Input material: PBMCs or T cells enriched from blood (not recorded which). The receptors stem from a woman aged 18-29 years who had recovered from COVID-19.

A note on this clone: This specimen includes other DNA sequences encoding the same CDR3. The CDR3 loop reads CASSLQYMNTEAFF. Here the CDR3 DNA reads TGCGCCAGCAGCTTACAGTACATGAACACTGAAGCTTTCTTT. V usage is TRBV5-1 and J usage is TRBJ1-1; no definite D call. Trimming removed 2 bases from V and 0 bases from J, with 8 bases in between. The CDR3 runs to 14 residues. CDR1 is SGHRS and CDR2 is YFSETQ in the germline V gene.

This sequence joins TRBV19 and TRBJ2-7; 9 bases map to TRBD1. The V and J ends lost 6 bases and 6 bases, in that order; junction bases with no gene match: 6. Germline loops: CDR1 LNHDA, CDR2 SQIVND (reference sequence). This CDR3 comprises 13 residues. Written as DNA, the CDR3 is TGTGCCAGTAGCCGGGGGACAGGGTTCGAGCAGTACTTC. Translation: CASSRGTGFEQYF.

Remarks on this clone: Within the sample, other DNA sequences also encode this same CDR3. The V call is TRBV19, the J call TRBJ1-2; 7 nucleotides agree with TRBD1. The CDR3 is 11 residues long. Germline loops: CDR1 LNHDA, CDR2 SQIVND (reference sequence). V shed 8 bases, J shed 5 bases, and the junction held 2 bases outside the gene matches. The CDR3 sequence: CASSRGYGYTF. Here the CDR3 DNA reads TGTGCCAGTTCCAGGGGGTATGGCTACACCTTC. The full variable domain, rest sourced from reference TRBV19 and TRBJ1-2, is DGGITQSPKYLFRKEGQNVTLSCEQNLNHDAMYWYRQDPGQGLRLIYYSQIVNDFQKGDIAEGYSVSREKKESFPLTVTSAQKNPTAFYLCASSRGYGYTFGSGTRLTVV.

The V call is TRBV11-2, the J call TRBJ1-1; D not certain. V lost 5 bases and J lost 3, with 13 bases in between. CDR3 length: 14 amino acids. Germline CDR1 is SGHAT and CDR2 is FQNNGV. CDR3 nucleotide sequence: TGTGCCAGCAGCCTTACGACTTGGGACACTGAAGCTTTCTTT. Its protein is CASSLTTWDTEAFF.

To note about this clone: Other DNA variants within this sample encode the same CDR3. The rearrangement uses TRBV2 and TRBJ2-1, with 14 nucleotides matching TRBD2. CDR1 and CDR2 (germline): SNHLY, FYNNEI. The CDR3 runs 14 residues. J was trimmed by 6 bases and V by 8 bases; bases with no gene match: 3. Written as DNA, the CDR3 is TGTGCCAGCCGGGGACTAGCGGGAGTCAATGAGCAGTTCTTC. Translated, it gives CASRGLAGVNEQFF.